This TCR beta chain was observed in a study of CD4 T cells in relation to SARS-CoV-2 and coronaviruses. Comments on this clone: Its target is not known.

CD4+ T cells from unexposed donors were obtained before the COVID-19 pandemic (2011-2018). The cells were cultured for under twelve days before CD4+ T cells were isolated. On days 3 and 7, cultures got half fresh IL-2 medium. CDR1 and CDR2 (germline): SGDLS, YYNGEE. The CDR3 is made up of 13 amino acids. V was clipped by 2 bases and J by 6 bases, with 12 bases between them. Profiling relied on immunoSEQ multiplex PCR, and the TCRdb table lists in-frame clones only, not all of them. Among roughly 17,000 clones listed, roughly 80% were seen once. Sequenced: CD4+ T cells from PBMCs, cultured in vitro. The receptor was derived from a human donor in good health. The chain has TRBV9 and TRBJ2-7; TRBD1 is a possible D gene (5 bases). This chain's CDR3 is CASSVTGTGEQYF. As DNA, the CDR3 is TGTGCCAGCAGCGTCACAGGTACGGGCGAGCAGTACTTC. Complete variable domain (other parts from reference TRBV9 and TRBJ2-7): DSGVTQTPKHLITATGQRVTLRCSPRSGDLSVYWYQQSLDQGLQFLIQYYNGEERAKGNILERFSAQQFPDLHSELNLSSLELGDSALYFCASSVTGTGEQYFGPGTRLTVT.